Below are 17 T cell receptor beta chains sequenced from a single sample in a study of T cells in localized non-small cell lung cancer. The protocol was immunoSEQ multiplex PCR, while the TCRdb copy is restricted to in-frame clones and leaves out a portion. The sample includes some 33,000 clones, roughly 77% of them seen just once. This specimen was peripheral blood, taken before any cancer treatment. These receptors originate from a male donor at least 60 years old with stage III squamous cell lung carcinoma.

This clone was seen more than once but under ten times. V is TRBV19 and J is TRBJ1-5; D is unresolved. Germline V gene lookup returns CDR1 LNHDA and CDR2 SQIVND (reference sequence). The CDR3 contains 15 residues. V lost 3 bases and J 6 bases, leaving 15 bases between the germline ends. CDR3 DNA sequence: TGTGCCAGTAGTATCATTGAGGGAGGGTTTCAGCCCCAGCATTTT. This translates into CASSIIEGGFQPQHF. The full variable domain, in which reference TRBV19 and TRBJ1-5 provide the parts outside the CDR3, is DGGITQSPKYLFRKEGQNVTLSCEQNLNHDAMYWYRQDPGQGLRLIYYSQIVNDFQKGDIAEGYSVSREKKESFPLTVTSAQKNPTAFYLCASSIIEGGFQPQHFGDGTRLSIL.

The rearrangement links TRBV6-5 to TRBJ2-5, with 12 bases identical to TRBD1. CDR1 MNHEY and CDR2 SVGAGI come from the germline V gene. V lost 4 bases to trimming and J lost 10 bases; unmatched junction nucleotides: 10. The CDR3 sequence is 15 residues long. The CDR3 loop is CASSFGTGGSRSQYF. The CDR3 DNA reads TGTGCCAGCAGTTTCGGGACAGGGGGCTCCCGAAGCCAGTACTTC.

The rearrangement links TRBV9 to TRBJ2-3; maybe TRBD2 (5 bases). The CDR3 runs 14 residues. Trimming stripped 0 bases from V and 6 bases from J, with 11 bases between. Germline V gene data show CDR1 as SGDLS and CDR2 as YYNGEE. Here the CDR3 DNA reads TGTGCCAGCAGCGTAGGGACTGCGGCCGATACGCAGTATTTT. Its protein product is CASSVGTAADTQYF.

The chain is built from TRBV5-1 and TRBJ1-1; maybe TRBD1 (5 bases). With 1 base removed from V and 11 bases from J, the gap between germline ends came to 18 bases. Germline values: CDR1 SGHRS, CDR2 YFSETQ. There are 14 residues in the CDR3. The CDR3 DNA follows: TGCGCCAGCAGCTTGCGGGACGAGCTTAATCACGCTTTCTTT. This sequence encodes CASSLRDELNHAFF.

This clone showed up just a few times. The chain carries TRBV11-1 and TRBJ2-7, with 10 bases aligning to TRBD1. Germline-derived CDR1 and CDR2 are SGHAT and FQDESV (reference sequence). The trim removed 0 bases at V and 2 bases at J, leaving 4 bases unmatched. This CDR3 region has 16 residues. The DNA for the CDR3 is TGTGCCAGCAGCTTAGCGATCGGGACAGGGGCCTACGAGCAGTACTTC. Translated: CASSLAIGTGAYEQYF.

The CDR3 DNA sequence: TGTGCCTGGAGAAGTAGCGGTTCTGGTGCTACGCAGTATTTT. Amino acid sequence: CAWRSSGSGATQYF. The chain uses TRBV30 and TRBJ2-3; a weak D match, TRBD2 (6 bases). Per germline, CDR1 GTSNPN and CDR2 SVGIG (reference sequence). This CDR3 comprises 14 residues. The V and J ends lost 3 bases and 8 bases respectively, with 18 bases between them.

For the CDR3, the DNA is TGTGCCAGCAGAATCACAGGGCGGAATGAAAAACTGTTTTTT. Its protein is CASRITGRNEKLFF. This chain links TRBV6-6 with TRBJ1-4, with D tentatively TRBD1 (6 bases). The CDR3 has 14 amino acids. V gave up 6 bases and J gave up 5 bases, with 13 bases separating them. Germline V gene sequence: CDR1 MNHNY, CDR2 SVGAGI (reference sequence).

The chain recombines TRBV7-2 with TRBJ1-1, with a possible D match to TRBD1 (6 bases). From germline, CDR1 is SGHTA and CDR2 FQGNSA. Trimming took 4 bases from V and 7 from J, leaving 16 bases between them. The CDR3 is 14 residues long. CDR3 amino acids: CASSYRGGSREAFF. The CDR3 DNA reads TGTGCCAGCAGCTATCGAGGGGGTTCTCGTGAAGCTTTCTTT.

This clone came up a few times. DNA of the CDR3: TGTGCCAGCGGCGCAGATTTAACCCCGGGACTAGCGAATGAGCAGTTCTTC. It codes for CASGADLTPGLANEQFF. This chain connects TRBV2 to TRBJ2-1, with 10 bases that match TRBD2. This CDR3 contains 17 residues. The junction had 17 bases not matched to a gene; V was cut back by 8 bases and J by 7 bases. CDR1 SNHLY and CDR2 FYNNEI come from the germline V gene.

The gene calls are TRBV27 and TRBJ2-7, with D possibly being TRBD1 (5 bases). V lost 5 bases and J 3 bases, leaving 23 bases between the germline ends. Germline V gene sequence: CDR1 MNHEY, CDR2 SMNVEV (reference sequence). The CDR3 is 17 amino acids. CDR3 sequence reads: CASSPLMTEPKDYEQYF. In DNA, the CDR3 is TGTGCCAGCAGTCCCCTCATGACAGAGCCCAAAGACTACGAGCAGTACTTC.

V and J are TRBV6-6 and TRBJ1-6; possibly TRBD1 for D (5 bases). In germline, CDR1 is MNHNY, CDR2 SVGAGI (reference sequence). CDR3 length equals 13 residues. V dropped 1 base and J dropped 10 bases, with 8 bases sitting between them. CDR3 DNA: TGTGCCAGCAGTTACTTAGGGGAATCACCCCTCCACTTT. Encoded protein: CASSYLGESPLHF.

There are a few counts of this clone. The chain couples TRBV15 to TRBJ2-2; D perhaps matches TRBD1 (5 bases). The CDR3 has 14 amino acids. The V end was cut by 8 bases, the J end by 5 bases, with 15 bases between. CDR1 and CDR2 from the germline V gene are LNHNV and YYDKDF (reference sequence). The CDR3: CATRKGAETGELFF. Here the CDR3 DNA reads TGTGCCACCCGAAAAGGGGCGGAGACCGGGGAGCTGTTTTTT.

This chain uses TRBV7-8 with TRBJ2-1; tentatively, D is TRBD2 (6 bases). The CDR3 length is 16 residues. Germline V lookup: CDR1 SGHVS, CDR2 FQNEAQ. V was cut by 0 bases and J by 6 bases, with 15 bases left in between. The CDR3 spells CASSLARAGRINEQFF. The CDR3 DNA is TGTGCCAGCAGCTTAGCTCGGGCAGGGAGGATCAATGAGCAGTTCTTC.

The chain joins TRBV28 to TRBJ2-7; maybe TRBD1 (7 bases). Deletions cut 5 bases from V and 3 bases from J, with 20 bases between. Germline V gene data show CDR1 as MDHEN and CDR2 as SYDVKM. This CDR3 region has 16 residues. DNA of the CDR3: TGTGCCAGCAGTCTCACTCCAGGAGGGGGCCACTACGAGCAGTACTTC. Translating it yields CASSLTPGGGHYEQYF.

V gene TRBV28 combines with J gene TRBJ1-5, with TRBD1 matching 10 bases. The ends lost 6 bases at V and 0 bases at J; junction bases unmatched: 8. This CDR3 region has 17 residues. Germline CDR1 is MDHEN and CDR2 is SYDVKM. Here the CDR3 DNA reads TGTGCCAGCAGGGCCGGGACAGGGGAAGTTAGCAATCAGCCCCAGCATTTT. Its protein product is CASRAGTGEVSNQPQHF.

The chain links TRBV5-4 to TRBJ2-3; D might be TRBD1 or TRBD2, each matching 5 bases. CDR1 is SGHNT, CDR2 YYREEE, per germline (reference sequence). V lost 4 bases to trimming and J lost 1 base, with 10 bases between them. The CDR3 loop spans 14 amino acids. CDR3 residues: CASSLRGGTDTQYF. For the CDR3, the DNA is TGTGCCAGCAGCCTGAGGGGAGGCACAGATACGCAGTATTTT. Full variable domain (missing parts from reference TRBV5-4 and TRBJ2-3): ETGVTQSPTHLIKTRGQQVTLRCSSQSGHNTVSWYQQALGQGPQFIFQYYREEENGRGNFPPRFSGLQFPNYSSELNVNALELDDSALYLCASSLRGGTDTQYFGPGTRLTVL.

To note about this clone: The same CDR3 is also encoded by other DNA sequences in this sample. This sequence joins TRBV27 and TRBJ2-7, with 10 bases identical to TRBD1. Germline V gene lookup returns CDR1 MNHEY and CDR2 SMNVEV (reference sequence). CDR3 length equals 16 residues. J lost 2 bases, V lost 0 bases, and 4 bases had no gene match. CDR3 amino acids: CASSLSGQGKAYEQYF. For the CDR3, the DNA is TGTGCCAGCAGTTTATCGGGACAGGGGAAAGCCTACGAGCAGTACTTC.